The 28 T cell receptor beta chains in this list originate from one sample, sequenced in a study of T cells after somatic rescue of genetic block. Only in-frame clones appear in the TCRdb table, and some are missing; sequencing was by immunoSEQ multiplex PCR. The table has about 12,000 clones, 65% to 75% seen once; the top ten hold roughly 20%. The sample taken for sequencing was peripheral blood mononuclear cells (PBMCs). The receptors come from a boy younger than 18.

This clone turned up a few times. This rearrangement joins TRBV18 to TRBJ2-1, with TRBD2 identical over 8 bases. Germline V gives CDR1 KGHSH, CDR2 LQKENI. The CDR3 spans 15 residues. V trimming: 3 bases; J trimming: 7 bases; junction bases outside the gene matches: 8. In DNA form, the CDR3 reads TGTGCCAGCTCACCTTTAGCGGGACCCGCGAATGAGCAGTTCTTC. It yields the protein CASSPLAGPANEQFF.

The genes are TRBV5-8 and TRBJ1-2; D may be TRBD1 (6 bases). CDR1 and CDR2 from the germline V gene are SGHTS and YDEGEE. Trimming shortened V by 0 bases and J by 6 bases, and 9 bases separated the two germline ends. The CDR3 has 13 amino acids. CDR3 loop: CASSLDRDNGYTF. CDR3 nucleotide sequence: TGTGCCAGCAGCTTGGACAGGGACAATGGCTACACCTTC.

The CDR3 is CATPGGLGSPLHF. In nucleotides, the CDR3 is TGTGCCACCCCAGGGGGGCTAGGCTCACCCCTCCACTTT. The gene calls are TRBV2 and TRBJ1-6; TRBD1 matches at 7 bases. Germline V gene sequence: CDR1 SNHLY, CDR2 FYNNEI. The CDR3 is made up of 13 amino acids. Trimming cost V 10 bases and J 10 bases; bases outside gene matches: 10.

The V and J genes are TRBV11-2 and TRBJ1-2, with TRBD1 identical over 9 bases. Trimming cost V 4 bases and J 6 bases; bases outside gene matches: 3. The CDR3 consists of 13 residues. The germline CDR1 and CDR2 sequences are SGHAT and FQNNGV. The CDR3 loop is CASSWDRVDGYTF. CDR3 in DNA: TGTGCCAGCAGCTGGGACAGGGTTGATGGCTACACCTTC.

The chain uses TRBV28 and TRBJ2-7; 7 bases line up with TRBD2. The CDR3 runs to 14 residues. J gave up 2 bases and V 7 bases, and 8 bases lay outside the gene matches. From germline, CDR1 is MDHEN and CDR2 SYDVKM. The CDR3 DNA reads TGTGCCAGCACCCCGGGGACTACGCCCTACGAGCAGTACTTC. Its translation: CASTPGTTPYEQYF.

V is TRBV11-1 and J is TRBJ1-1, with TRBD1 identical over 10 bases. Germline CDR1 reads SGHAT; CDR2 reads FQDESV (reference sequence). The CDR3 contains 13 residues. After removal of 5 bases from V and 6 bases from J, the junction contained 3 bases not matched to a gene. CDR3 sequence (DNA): TGTGCCAGCAGCCGGACAGGGGGTCCTGAAGCTTTCTTT. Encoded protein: CASSRTGGPEAFF.

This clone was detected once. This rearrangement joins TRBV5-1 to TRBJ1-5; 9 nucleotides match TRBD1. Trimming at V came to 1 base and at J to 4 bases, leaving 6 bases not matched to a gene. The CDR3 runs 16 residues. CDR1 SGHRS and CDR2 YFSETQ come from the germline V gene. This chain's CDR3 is CASSLRGQGTNQPQHF. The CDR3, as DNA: TGCGCCAGCAGCTTGAGAGGACAGGGGACGAATCAGCCCCAGCATTTT.

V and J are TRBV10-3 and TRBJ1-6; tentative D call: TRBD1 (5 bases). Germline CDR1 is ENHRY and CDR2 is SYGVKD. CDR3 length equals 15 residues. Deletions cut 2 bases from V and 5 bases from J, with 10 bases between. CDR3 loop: CAISEGRENNSPLHF. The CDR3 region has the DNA TGTGCCATCAGTGAGGGCAGGGAAAATAATTCACCCCTCCACTTT.

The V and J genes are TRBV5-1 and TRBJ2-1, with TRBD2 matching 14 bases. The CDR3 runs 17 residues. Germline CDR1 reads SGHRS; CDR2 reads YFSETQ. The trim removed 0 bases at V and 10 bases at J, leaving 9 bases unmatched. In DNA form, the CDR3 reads TGCGCCAGCAGCTTGGGGGGGAGACTAGCGGGAGGGCCCGAGCAGTTCTTC. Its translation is CASSLGGRLAGGPEQFF.

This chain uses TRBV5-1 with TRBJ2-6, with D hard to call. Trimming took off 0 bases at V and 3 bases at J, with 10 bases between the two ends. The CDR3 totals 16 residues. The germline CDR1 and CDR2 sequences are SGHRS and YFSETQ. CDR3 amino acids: CASSLGSGNGANVLTF. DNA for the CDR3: TGCGCCAGCAGCTTGGGGTCCGGAAATGGGGCCAACGTCCTGACTTTC.

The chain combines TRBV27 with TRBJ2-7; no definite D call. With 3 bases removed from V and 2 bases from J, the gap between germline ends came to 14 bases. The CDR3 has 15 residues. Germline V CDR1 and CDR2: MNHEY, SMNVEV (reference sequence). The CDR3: CASSFGEQPPYEQYF. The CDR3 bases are TGTGCCAGCAGTTTTGGGGAACAGCCCCCCTACGAGCAGTACTTC.

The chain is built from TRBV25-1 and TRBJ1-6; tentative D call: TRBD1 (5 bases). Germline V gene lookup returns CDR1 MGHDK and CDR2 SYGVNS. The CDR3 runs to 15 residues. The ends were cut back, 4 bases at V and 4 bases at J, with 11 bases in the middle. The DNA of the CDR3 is TGTGCCAGCAGTGCTCAGGGACCGTATAATTCACCCCTCCACTTT. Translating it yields CASSAQGPYNSPLHF.

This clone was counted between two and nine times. DNA for the CDR3: TGTGCCAGCTCTACCAGGGGACAGGGCAATCAGCCCCAGCATTTT. It encodes CASSTRGQGNQPQHF. J is TRBJ1-5 and V is TRBV18, with 8 bases matching TRBD1. This CDR3 spans 15 amino acids. V lost 6 bases to trimming and J lost 2 bases; unmatched junction nucleotides: 6. CDR1 is KGHSH and CDR2 is LQKENI in the germline V gene.

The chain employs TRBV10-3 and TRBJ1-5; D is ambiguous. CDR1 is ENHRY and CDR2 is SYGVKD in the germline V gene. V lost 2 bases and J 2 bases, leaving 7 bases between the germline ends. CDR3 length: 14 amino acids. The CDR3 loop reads CAISERGGNQPQHF. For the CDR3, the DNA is TGTGCCATCAGTGAGCGGGGAGGCAATCAGCCCCAGCATTTT.

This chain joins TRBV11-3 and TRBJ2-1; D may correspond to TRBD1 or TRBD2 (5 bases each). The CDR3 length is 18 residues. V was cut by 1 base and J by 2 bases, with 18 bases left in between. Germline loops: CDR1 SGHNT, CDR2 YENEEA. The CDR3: CASSLGRDPIGTYNEQFF. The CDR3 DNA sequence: TGTGCCAGCAGCTTAGGCAGGGACCCAATAGGCACCTACAATGAGCAGTTCTTC.

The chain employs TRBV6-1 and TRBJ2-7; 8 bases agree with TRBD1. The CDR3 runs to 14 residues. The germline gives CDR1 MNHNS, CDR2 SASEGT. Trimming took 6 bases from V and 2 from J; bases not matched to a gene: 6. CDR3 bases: TGTGCCAGCAGGTGGACAGGGAAAACCTACGAGCAGTACTTC. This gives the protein CASRWTGKTYEQYF.

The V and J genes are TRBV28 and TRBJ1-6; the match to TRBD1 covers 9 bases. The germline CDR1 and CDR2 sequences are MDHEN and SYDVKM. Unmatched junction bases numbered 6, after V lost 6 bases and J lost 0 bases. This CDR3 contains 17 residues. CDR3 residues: CASSAGTGSSYNSPLHF. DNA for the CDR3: TGTGCCAGCAGCGCCGGGACAGGGAGCTCCTATAATTCACCCCTCCACTTT.

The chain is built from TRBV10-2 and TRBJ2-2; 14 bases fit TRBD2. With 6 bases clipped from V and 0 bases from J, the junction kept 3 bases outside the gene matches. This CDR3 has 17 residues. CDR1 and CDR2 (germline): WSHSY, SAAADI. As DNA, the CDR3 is TGCGCCAGCAGGGGACTAGCGGGGGCCGCGAACACCGGGGAGCTGTTTTTT. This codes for CASRGLAGAANTGELFF.

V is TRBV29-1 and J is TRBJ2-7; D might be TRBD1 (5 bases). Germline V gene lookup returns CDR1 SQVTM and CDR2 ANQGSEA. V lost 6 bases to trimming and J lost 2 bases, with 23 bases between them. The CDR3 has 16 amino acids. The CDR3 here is CSVIDHGHLKAYEQYF. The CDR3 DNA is TGCAGCGTGATCGACCACGGACACCTTAAAGCCTACGAGCAGTACTTC.

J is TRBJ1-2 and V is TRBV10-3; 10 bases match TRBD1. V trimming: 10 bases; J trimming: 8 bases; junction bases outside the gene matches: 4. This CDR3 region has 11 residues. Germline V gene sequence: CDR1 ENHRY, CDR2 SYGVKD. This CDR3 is CATSTGGGYTF. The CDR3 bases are TGTGCCACTTCGACAGGGGGCGGCTACACCTTC.

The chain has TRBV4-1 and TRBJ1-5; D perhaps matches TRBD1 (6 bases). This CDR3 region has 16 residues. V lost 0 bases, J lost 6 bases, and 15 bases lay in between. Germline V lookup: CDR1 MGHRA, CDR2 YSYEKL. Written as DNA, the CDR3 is TGCGCCAGCAGCCAAGATCGACAGGAGAGTCGTCAGCCCCAGCATTTT. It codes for CASSQDRQESRQPQHF.

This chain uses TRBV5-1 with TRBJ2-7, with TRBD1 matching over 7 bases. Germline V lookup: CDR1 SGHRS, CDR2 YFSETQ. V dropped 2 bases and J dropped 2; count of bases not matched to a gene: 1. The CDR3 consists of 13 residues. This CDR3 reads CASSFGTAYEQYF. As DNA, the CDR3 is TGCGCCAGCAGCTTCGGGACAGCCTACGAGCAGTACTTC.

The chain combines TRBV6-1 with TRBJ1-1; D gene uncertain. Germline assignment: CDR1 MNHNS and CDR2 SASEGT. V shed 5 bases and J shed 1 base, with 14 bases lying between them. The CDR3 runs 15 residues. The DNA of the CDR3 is TGTGCCAGCAGTACCTCAACGGGAGGGAACACTGAAGCTTTCTTT. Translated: CASSTSTGGNTEAFF.

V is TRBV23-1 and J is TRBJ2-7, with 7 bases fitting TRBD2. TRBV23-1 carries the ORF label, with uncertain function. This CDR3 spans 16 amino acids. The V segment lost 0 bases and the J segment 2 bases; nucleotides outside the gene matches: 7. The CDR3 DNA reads TGCGCCAGCAGTCAATCGGAAGGGACTACCCCCTACGAGCAGTACTTC. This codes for CASSQSEGTTPYEQYF.

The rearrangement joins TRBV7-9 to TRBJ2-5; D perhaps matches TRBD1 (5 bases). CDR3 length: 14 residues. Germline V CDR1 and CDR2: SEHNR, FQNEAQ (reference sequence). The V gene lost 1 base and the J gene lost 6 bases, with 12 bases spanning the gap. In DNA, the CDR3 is TGTGCCAGCAGCTTAGGGGCAGGGAAAAAGACCCAGTACTTC. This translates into CASSLGAGKKTQYF.

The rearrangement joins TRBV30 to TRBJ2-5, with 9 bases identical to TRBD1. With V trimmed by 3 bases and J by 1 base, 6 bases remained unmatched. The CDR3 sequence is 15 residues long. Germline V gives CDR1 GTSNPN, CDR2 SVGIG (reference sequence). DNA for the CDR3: TGTGCCTGGAGGGGGACAGGGCATATCCAAGAGACCCAGTACTTC. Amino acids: CAWRGTGHIQETQYF.

The CDR3 is CASSLEPGGDEQYF. The CDR3 region has the DNA TGCGCCAGCAGCTTGGAACCAGGGGGCGACGAGCAGTACTTC. This chain joins TRBV5-1 and TRBJ2-7, with 8 bases fitting TRBD1. This CDR3 comprises 14 residues. Germline V gene data show CDR1 as SGHRS and CDR2 as YFSETQ. J gave up 5 bases and V 0 bases, and 4 bases lay outside the gene matches.

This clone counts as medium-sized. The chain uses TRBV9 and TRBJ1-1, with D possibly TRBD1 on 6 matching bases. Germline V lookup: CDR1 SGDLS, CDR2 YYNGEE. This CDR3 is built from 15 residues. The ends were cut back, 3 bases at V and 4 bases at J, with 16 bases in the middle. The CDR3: CASSGLGQPSTEAFF. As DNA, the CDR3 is TGTGCCAGCAGCGGGTTGGGACAACCTAGCACTGAAGCTTTCTTT.